The 14 T cell receptor beta chains reported below all come from one sample, sequenced in a study of shared clonotypes between healthy human individuals. Libraries were prepared by immunoSEQ multiplex PCR; TCRdb keeps only in-frame clonotypes and omits some of them. The table has 780,000 or so clones, roughly two thirds seen once. The sample was memory CD4+ T cells sorted from blood. Subset specified: CD45RA-negative fraction. All receptors come from a woman aged 25 to 39 in good health.

This clone was seen a single time. This rearrangement joins TRBV9 to TRBJ1-6, with 9 bases identical to TRBD1. The V and J ends lost 4 bases and 7 bases, in that order; junction bases with no gene match: 6. CDR1 SGDLS and CDR2 YYNGEE come from the germline V gene. The CDR3 covers 15 residues. As DNA, the CDR3 is TGTGCCAGCAGCCCCTCCGGGACAGGGAATTCACCCCTCCACTTT. Its translation is CASSPSGTGNSPLHF.

On this clone: This sample also contains other DNA sequences that code for the same CDR3. The chain uses TRBV7-2 and TRBJ1-5; D remains ambiguous. The germline V and J ends were trimmed by 5 bases and 2 bases, with 7 bases remaining between them. Looked up from germline, CDR1 is SGHTA and CDR2 is FQGNSA. The CDR3 length is 13 residues. The CDR3 spells CASSPRGNQPQHF. For the CDR3, the DNA is TGTGCCAGCAGCCCTAGGGGCAATCAGCCCCAGCATTTT.

The chain is built from TRBV7-9 and TRBJ1-5, with a weak D call TRBD1 (6 bases). CDR1 SEHNR and CDR2 FQNEAQ come from the germline V gene (reference sequence). The CDR3 totals 14 residues. V lost 6 bases and J lost 4, with 13 bases in between. CDR3 DNA: TGTGCCAGCAGTCCGGAGGGGGTGAATCAGCCCCAGCATTTT. Its translation is CASSPEGVNQPQHF.

This clone was detected only once. This same CDR3 is encoded by further DNA sequences in the sample. This rearrangement joins TRBV2 to TRBJ2-1; 8 nucleotides line up with TRBD2. The CDR3 sequence is 13 residues long. Germline V lookup: CDR1 SNHLY, CDR2 FYNNEI. Unmatched junction bases numbered 4, after V lost 8 bases and J lost 4 bases. The CDR3 loop is CASGLAGYNEQFF. CDR3 nucleotide sequence: TGTGCCAGCGGGCTAGCGGGTTACAATGAGCAGTTCTTC.

The chain has TRBV2 and TRBJ2-1; the match to TRBD2 covers 8 bases. CDR1 is SNHLY, CDR2 FYNNEI, per germline. The CDR3 extends over 12 amino acids. With 10 bases clipped from V and 7 bases from J, the junction kept 6 bases outside the gene matches. The CDR3 nucleotides are TGTGCCACCGGGTCTAGCGGGAATGAGCAGTTCTTC. Amino acid sequence: CATGSSGNEQFF.

The chain is built from TRBV5-4 and TRBJ1-1, with a weak D call TRBD1 (6 bases). The V gene lost 4 bases and the J gene lost 0 bases, with 13 bases spanning the gap. The germline CDR1 and CDR2 sequences are SGHNT and YYREEE (reference sequence). This CDR3 spans 15 amino acids. The CDR3 is CASSLPGVLNTEAFF. The CDR3 DNA reads as TGTGCCAGCAGCCTTCCAGGGGTTCTGAACACTGAAGCTTTCTTT.

The chain recombines TRBV7-8 with TRBJ1-5; D not resolved. V lost 5 bases and J lost 6, with 17 bases in between. CDR1 and CDR2 (germline): SGHVS, FQNEAQ. The CDR3 is made up of 15 amino acids. Here the CDR3 reads CASSPTLEGIQPQHF. CDR3 DNA: TGTGCCAGCAGCCCTACCTTAGAGGGAATTCAGCCCCAGCATTTT.

The rearrangement joins TRBV2 to TRBJ2-7; TRBD2 matches at 7 bases. V shed 6 bases and J 1 base; nucleotides not matched to a gene: 9. Germline V CDR1 and CDR2: SNHLY, FYNNEI. The CDR3 is made up of 15 amino acids. CDR3 sequence reads: CASSPTSARSYEQYF. CDR3 DNA: TGTGCCAGCAGCCCTACTAGCGCCCGTTCCTACGAGCAGTACTTC.

The rearrangement links TRBV6-1 to TRBJ2-4; 8 bases fit TRBD2. J was trimmed by 0 bases and V by 2 bases; bases with no gene match: 15. The length of the CDR3 is 20 residues. Germline values: CDR1 MNHNS, CDR2 SASEGT. CDR3 coding DNA: TGTGCCAGCAGTGAAATAACTAGCGGAGGGTACGGGGTAGCCAAAAACATTCAGTACTTC. This encodes CASSEITSGGYGVAKNIQYF.

The CDR3 sequence is CASSLVGLAGGTGELFF. CDR3 coding DNA: TGTGCCAGCAGCTTAGTGGGGCTAGCGGGAGGCACCGGGGAGCTGTTTTTT. The chain is built from TRBV7-2 and TRBJ2-2; 11 nucleotides match TRBD2. Germline-derived CDR1 and CDR2 are SGHTA and FQGNSA. Unmatched junction bases numbered 5, after V lost 1 base and J lost 4 bases. This CDR3 contains 17 residues.

The chain combines TRBV7-2 with TRBJ2-1; 8 bases fit TRBD2. The V segment lost 4 bases and the J segment 4 bases; nucleotides outside the gene matches: 6. Germline V CDR1 and CDR2: SGHTA, FQGNSA. This CDR3 comprises 15 residues. The CDR3 spells CASSSGLAGYNEQFF. The CDR3 DNA is TGTGCCAGCAGCTCAGGACTAGCTGGATACAATGAGCAGTTCTTC.

The chain employs TRBV5-1 and TRBJ1-4; D is undetermined. V was cut by 0 bases and J by 6 bases, with 9 bases left in between. This CDR3 spans 14 amino acids. Germline-derived CDR1 and CDR2 are SGHRS and YFSETQ. The CDR3 loop reads CASSLDSTDEKLFF. The CDR3 coding sequence is TGCGCCAGCAGCTTGGACAGCACAGATGAAAAACTGTTTTTT. Variable domain in full (rest from reference TRBV5-1 and TRBJ1-4): KAGVTQTPRYLIKTRGQQVTLSCSPISGHRSVSWYQQTPGQGLQFLFEYFSETQRNKGNFPGRFSGRQFSNSRSEMNVSTLELGDSALYLCASSLDSTDEKLFFGSGTQLSVL.

The rearrangement links TRBV5-1 to TRBJ2-2, with 11 positions matching TRBD2. V dropped 4 bases and J dropped 0; count of bases not matched to a gene: 2. CDR1 is SGHRS, CDR2 YFSETQ, per germline. The CDR3 has 16 amino acids. The CDR3 sequence is CASSKGLAANTGELFF. As DNA, the CDR3 is TGCGCCAGCAGCAAGGGACTAGCGGCGAACACCGGGGAGCTGTTTTTT.

The V gene is TRBV4-1, the J gene TRBJ2-3; TRBD2 matches at 12 bases. V shed 2 bases and J 6 bases; nucleotides not matched to a gene: 6. The CDR3 is made up of 16 amino acids. Germline CDR1 MGHRA, CDR2 YSYEKL. This CDR3 reads CASSQSTSGSMDTQYF. The DNA for the CDR3 is TGCGCCAGCAGCCAATCGACTAGCGGGAGTATGGATACGCAGTATTTT.